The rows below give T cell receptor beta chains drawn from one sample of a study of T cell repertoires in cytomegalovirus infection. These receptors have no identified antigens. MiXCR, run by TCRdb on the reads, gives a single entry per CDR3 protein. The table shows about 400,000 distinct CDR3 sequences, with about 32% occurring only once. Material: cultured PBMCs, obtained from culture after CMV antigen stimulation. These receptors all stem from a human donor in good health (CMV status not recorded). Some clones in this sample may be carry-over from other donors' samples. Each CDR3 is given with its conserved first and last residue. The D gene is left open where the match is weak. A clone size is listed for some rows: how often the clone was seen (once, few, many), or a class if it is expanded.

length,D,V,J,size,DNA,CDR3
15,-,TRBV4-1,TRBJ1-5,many,TGCGCCAGCAGCCCCTCAACAGGGAACAATCAGCCCCAGCATTTT,CASSPSTGNNQPQHF
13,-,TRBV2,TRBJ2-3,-,TGTGCCACCCGAGACGGGAGTAGAGATACGCAGTATTTT,CATRDGSRDTQYF
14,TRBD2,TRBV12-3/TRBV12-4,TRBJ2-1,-,TGTGCCAGCACCATAGCGGGAGTAGGTAATGAGCAGTTCTTC,CASTIAGVGNEQFF
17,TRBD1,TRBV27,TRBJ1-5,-,TGTGCCAGCTCACAGGGACAGATTACTAATAGCAATCAGCCCCAGCATTTT,CASSQGQITNSNQPQHF
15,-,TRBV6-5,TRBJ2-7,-,TGTGCCAGCAGTTACTCGGGACCCCTCGACCACGAGCAGTACTTC,CASSYSGPLDHEQYF
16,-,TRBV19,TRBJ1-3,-,TGTGCCAGTAGCCCATACGAACTTAGCTCTGGAAACACCATATATTTT,CASSPYELSSGNTIYF
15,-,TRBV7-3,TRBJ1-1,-,TGTGCCAGCAGCTTATCCGATGGGGGGAACACTGAAGCTTTCTTT,CASSLSDGGNTEAFF
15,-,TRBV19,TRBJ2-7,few,TGTGCCAGTAGTAAGGACGGGAAACTTACCTACGAGCAGTACTTC,CASSKDGKLTYEQYF
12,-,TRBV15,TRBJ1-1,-,TGTGCCACCAGCGGATATAACACTGAAGCTTTCTTT,CATSGYNTEAFF
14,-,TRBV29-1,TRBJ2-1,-,TGCAGCGTTGACCTCGCCGGGTTCTACAATGAGCAGTTCTTC,CSVDLAGFYNEQFF
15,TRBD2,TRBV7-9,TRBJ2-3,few,TGTGCCAGCAGCCCTCCGGGACTAGCGGTAGATACGCAGTATTTT,CASSPPGLAVDTQYF
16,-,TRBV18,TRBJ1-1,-,TGTGCCAGCTCGCTCGAATACAGGGTAAGGAACACTGAAGCTTTCTTT,CASSLEYRVRNTEAFF
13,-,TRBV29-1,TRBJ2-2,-,TGCAGCGTTAACCAGGGGTTTACCGGGGAGCTGTTTTTT,CSVNQGFTGELFF
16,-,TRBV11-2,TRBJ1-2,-,TGTGCCAGCAGGCGTCCGCCTAGTTTCCCCTCTCATGGCTACACCTTC,CASRRPPSFPSHGYTF
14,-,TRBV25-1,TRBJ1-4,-,TGTGCCAGCACAGAAAGGGGAGGGAATGAAAAACTGTTTTTT,CASTERGGNEKLFF
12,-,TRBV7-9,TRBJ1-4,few,TGTGCCAGCAGCTCTCTGCAGGAAAAACTGTTTTTT,CASSSLQEKLFF
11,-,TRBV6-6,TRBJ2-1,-,TGTGCCAGCAGTTTAAGCGAGGAGCAGTTCTTC,CASSLSEEQFF
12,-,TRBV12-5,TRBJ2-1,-,TGTGCTAGTGGTTTGGCCTTAGGTGAGCAGTTCTTC,CASGLALGEQFF
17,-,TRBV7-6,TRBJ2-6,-,TGTGCCAGCAGCTTAGCGCGATTGGGGGCTGGGGCCAACGTCCTGACTTTC,CASSLARLGAGANVLTF
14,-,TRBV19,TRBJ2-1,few,TGTGCCAGTAGTATAGCTGAGGGGTACAATGAGCAGTTCTTC,CASSIAEGYNEQFF
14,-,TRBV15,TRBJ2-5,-,TGTGCCAGTGGGTTTAGGGGAGTTCAAGAGACCCAGTACTTC,CASGFRGVQETQYF
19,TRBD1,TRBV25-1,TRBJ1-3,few,TGTGCCAGCAGAGCCGGGACAGGGAAGGCCAGGCCCTCTGGAAACACCATATATTTT,CASRAGTGKARPSGNTIYF
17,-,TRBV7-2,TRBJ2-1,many,TGTGCCAGCAGCTTAGTAGAGCTCGTGTATTCCTACAATGAGCAGTTCTTC,CASSLVELVYSYNEQFF
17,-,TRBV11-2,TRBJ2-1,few,TGTGCCAGCAGCTTAGATAGTAGACTAGAGCTTTACAATGAGCAGTTCTTC,CASSLDSRLELYNEQFF
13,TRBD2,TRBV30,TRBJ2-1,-,TGTGCCCGGACTGATGGCGGGAGTGGGGAGCAGTTCTTC,CARTDGGSGEQFF
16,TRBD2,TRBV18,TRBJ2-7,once,TGTGCCAGCTCACCATTGTTGACTAGCGGGACCTACGAGCAGTACTTC,CASSPLLTSGTYEQYF
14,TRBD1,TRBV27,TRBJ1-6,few,TGTGCCAGCACCGACAGGGGAATAGGATCACCCCTCCACTTT,CASTDRGIGSPLHF
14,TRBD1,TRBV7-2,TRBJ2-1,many,TGTGCCAGCAGCTTAGACAGGGGGTACAATGAGCAGTTCTTC,CASSLDRGYNEQFF
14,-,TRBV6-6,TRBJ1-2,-,TGTGCCAGTGGGGCCGGGGCCCCTAACTATGGCTACACCTTC,CASGAGAPNYGYTF
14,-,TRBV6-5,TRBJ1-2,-,TGTGCCAGCACCCCAGTGTTAGCTAACTATGGCTACACCTTC,CASTPVLANYGYTF
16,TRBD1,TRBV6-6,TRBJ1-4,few,TGTGCCAGCAACACCGGAAGGACAGGGGATAATGAAAAACTGTTTTTT,CASNTGRTGDNEKLFF
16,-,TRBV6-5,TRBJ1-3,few,TGTGCCAGCAGTTACGGGTTCACGGGGACGGGAAACACCATATATTTT,CASSYGFTGTGNTIYF
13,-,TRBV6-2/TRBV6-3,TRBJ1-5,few,TGTGCCAGCAGCCCTGGACTTTACCAGCCCCAGCATTTT,CASSPGLYQPQHF
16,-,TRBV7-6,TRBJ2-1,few,TGTGCCAGCAGCTCGAGACAGGGAGGATCCTACAATGAGCAGTTCTTC,CASSSRQGGSYNEQFF
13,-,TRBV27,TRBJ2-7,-,TGTGCCAGCAAATCCGCGGCAGCCTACGAGCAGTACTTC,CASKSAAAYEQYF
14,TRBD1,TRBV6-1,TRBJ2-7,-,TGTGCCAGCAGTCCGGACAGGGGTCCCTACGAGCAGTACTTC,CASSPDRGPYEQYF
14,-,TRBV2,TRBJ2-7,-,TGTGCCAGCACCCCGACAGACACAACCTACGAGCAGTACTTC,CASTPTDTTYEQYF
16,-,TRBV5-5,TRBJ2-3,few,TGTGCCAGCAGCTTGCAGGGCCCACCTAGTAAAGATACGCAGTATTTT,CASSLQGPPSKDTQYF
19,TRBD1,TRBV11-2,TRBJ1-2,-,TGTGCCAGCAGCTTATTGCTAAACAGTCCGGGACAGAGTCTCTATGGCTACACCTTC,CASSLLLNSPGQSLYGYTF
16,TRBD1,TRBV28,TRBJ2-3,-,TGTGCCAGCAGGGGGGATTTAGGGGGCCCCACAGATACGCAGTATTTT,CASRGDLGGPTDTQYF
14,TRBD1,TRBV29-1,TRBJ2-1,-,TGCAGCTCCCCGGGACAGGGGGCCCACGGCGAGCAGTTCTTC,CSSPGQGAHGEQFF
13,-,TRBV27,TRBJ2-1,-,TGTTCCAGCAGTTTCAACCGGGACTCGGAGCAGTTCTTC,CSSSFNRDSEQFF
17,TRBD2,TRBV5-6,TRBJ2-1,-,TGTGCCAGCAGCTTTAGGACTAGCGGGAGTTCCTACAATGAGCAGTTCTTC,CASSFRTSGSSYNEQFF
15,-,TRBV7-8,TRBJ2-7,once,TGTGCCAGCAGCTTAGAGGCTAGCAGAATCTACGAGCAGTACTTC,CASSLEASRIYEQYF
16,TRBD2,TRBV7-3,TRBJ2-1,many,TGTGCCAGCAGCTCAGATGACCGGGAGGAAGGTAATGAGCAGTTCTTC,CASSSDDREEGNEQFF
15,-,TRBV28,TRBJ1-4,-,TGTGCCAGCAGTTTATCTGGCAGGGAGGGTGAAAAACTGTTTTTT,CASSLSGREGEKLFF
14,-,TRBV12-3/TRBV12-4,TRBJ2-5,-,TGTGCCAGCAGCTCCGTTGGGGGGGCGGAGACCCAGTACTTC,CASSSVGGAETQYF
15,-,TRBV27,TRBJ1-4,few,TGTGCCAGCACCCACTGGGGCAAGATCGATGAAAAACTGTTTTTT,CASTHWGKIDEKLFF
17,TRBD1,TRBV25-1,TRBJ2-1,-,TGTGCCAGCAGTGATCCAGCCGGGACAGGGATGGTCAGTGAGCAGTTCTTC,CASSDPAGTGMVSEQFF
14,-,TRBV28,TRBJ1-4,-,TGTGCCAGCAGTGCTTATGGGGCCGGTGAAAAACTGTTTTTT,CASSAYGAGEKLFF
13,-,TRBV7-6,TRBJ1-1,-,TGTGCCAGCAGCTTAGTCCAGACCTCTGAAGCTTTCTTT,CASSLVQTSEAFF
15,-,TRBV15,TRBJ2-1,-,TGTGCCACCAGCAGAGCCGGGAGCTCCTACAATGAGCAGTTCTTC,CATSRAGSSYNEQFF
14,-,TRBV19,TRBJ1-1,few,TGTGCCAGTAGTATAGAGGGGGCGAGGACTGAAGCTTTCTTT,CASSIEGARTEAFF
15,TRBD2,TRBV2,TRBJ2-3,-,TGTGCCAGCAGCGGACTAGCGGGGCGCACAGATACGCAGTATTTT,CASSGLAGRTDTQYF
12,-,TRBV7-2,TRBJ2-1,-,TGTGCCAGCAGCTTAACAGCCCATGAGCAGTTCTTC,CASSLTAHEQFF
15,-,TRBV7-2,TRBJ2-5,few,TGTGCCAGCAGCGCCTATACGGGGTTCCAAGAGACCCAGTACTTC,CASSAYTGFQETQYF
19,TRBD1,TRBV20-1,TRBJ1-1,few,TGCAGTGCTCCCCCGGGCCTCGGACAGGGAGGTCTTGTGAACACTGAAGCTTTCTTT,CSAPPGLGQGGLVNTEAFF
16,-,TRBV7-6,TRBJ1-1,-,TGTGCCAGCAGCTTAGTGGGGGGGATCCAAAACACTGAAGCTTTCTTT,CASSLVGGIQNTEAFF
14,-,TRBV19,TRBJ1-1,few,TGTGCCAGTAGTCTAAGGGTAAGGGACACTGAAGCTTTCTTT,CASSLRVRDTEAFF